This TCR beta chain was found in a study of blood T cell repertoires in COVID-19. Study as a whole: Italy, Spain and the United States were the sources of the convalescent and acute COVID-19 samples. PBMCs, B-cell-depleted T cells, or T cells were the source of the cDNA or gDNA that made up the material.

Germline V gene lookup returns CDR1 LGHNT and CDR2 FRNRAP. The length of the CDR3 is 13 residues. Trimming removed 6 bases from V and 3 bases from J, with 11 bases in between. Assay: immunoSEQ multiplex PCR; the TCRdb copy retains only in-frame clones and omits some. Of under 200,000 clones listed, more than 80% are singletons. Cohort allocation depended upon clinical history that participants reported. Cohort 3 recovery required two negative PCRs, clearance, or symptom resolution. This receptor was obtained from a woman aged 18 to 35 who had recovered from COVID-19. This chain uses TRBV12-5 with TRBJ1-1; tentative D call: TRBD1 (5 bases). The material sequenced was PBMCs or T cells enriched from blood (not recorded which). As DNA, the CDR3 is TGTGCTAGTGGGTTTCGGGGGGACACTGAAGCTTTCTTT. It is translated as CASGFRGDTEAFF.